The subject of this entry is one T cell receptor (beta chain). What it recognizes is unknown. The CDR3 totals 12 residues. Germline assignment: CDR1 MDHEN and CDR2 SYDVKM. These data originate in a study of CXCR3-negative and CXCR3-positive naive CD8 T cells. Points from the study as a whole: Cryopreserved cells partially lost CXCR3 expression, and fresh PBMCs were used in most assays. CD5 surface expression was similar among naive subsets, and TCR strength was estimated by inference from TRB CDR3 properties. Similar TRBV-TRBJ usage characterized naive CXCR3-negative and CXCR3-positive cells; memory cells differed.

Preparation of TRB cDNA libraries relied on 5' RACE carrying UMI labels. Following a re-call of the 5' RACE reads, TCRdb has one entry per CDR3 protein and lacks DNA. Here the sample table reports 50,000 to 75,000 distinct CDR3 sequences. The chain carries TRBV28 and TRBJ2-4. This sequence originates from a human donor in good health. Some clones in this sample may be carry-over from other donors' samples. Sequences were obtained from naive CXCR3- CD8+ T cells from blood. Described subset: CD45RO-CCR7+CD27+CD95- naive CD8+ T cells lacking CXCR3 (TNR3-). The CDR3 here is CASSATLNIQYF.